The rows below give T cell receptor beta chains drawn from one sample of a study of shared clonotypes between healthy human individuals. Here immunoSEQ multiplex PCR was the method, and the copy in TCRdb shows in-frame clones only, minus some. The table lists about 2.2 million clones, roughly 93% of them singletons. What was sequenced was naive CD8+ T cells from PBMCs. These receptors were collected from a man aged 18-30 years in good health. Some clones in this sample may be carry-over from other donors' samples. Each CDR3 is given with its conserved first and last residue. The order of the fields is clone size, CDR3 length, J gene, V gene, D gene, CDR3 protein, CDR3 DNA. D genes are given only for firm matches. Rows may omit the clone size; those that give it use once, few, many or a size class.

>NA|15|TRBJ2-7|TRBV29-1|TRBD2
CSVERASGTSYEQYF
TGCAGCGTTGAGAGGGCTAGCGGGACGTCCTACGAGCAGTACTTC
>NA|17|TRBJ1-2|TRBV2|NA
CASSDGAPLNPNYGYTF
TGTGCCAGCAGTGACGGGGCTCCCCTTAATCCTAACTATGGCTACACCTTC
>once|18|TRBJ2-1|TRBV7-3|TRBD1
CASSLPGTEFSSYNEQFF
TGTGCCAGCAGCTTACCCGGGACAGAATTTAGCTCCTACAATGAGCAGTTCTTC
>NA|13|TRBJ2-3|TRBV19|NA
CASRPRGTDTQYF
TGTGCCAGCCGCCCGCGGGGCACAGATACGCAGTATTTT
>NA|11|TRBJ1-2|TRBV28|NA
CASSFPTSYTF
TGTGCCAGCAGTTTCCCCACTAGCTACACCTTC
>NA|18|TRBJ2-7|TRBV4-1|NA
CASSQEPNFGSGTYEQYF
TGCGCCAGCAGCCAAGAGCCTAATTTCGGTAGCGGCACCTACGAGCAGTACTTC
>NA|18|TRBJ2-1|TRBV9|TRBD2
CASSVAPTLAGVNNEQFF
TGTGCCAGCAGCGTAGCTCCCACACTAGCGGGAGTAAACAATGAGCAGTTCTTC
>NA|14|TRBJ2-7|TRBV9|NA
CASSVVVGGDEQYF
TGTGCCAGCAGCGTAGTCGTAGGAGGGGACGAGCAGTACTTC
>NA|18|TRBJ2-2|TRBV14|TRBD2
CASSLRRTSGRSTGELFF
TGTGCCAGCAGCCTCCGCCGTACTAGCGGGAGAAGCACCGGGGAGCTGTTTTTT
>NA|15|TRBJ2-7|TRBV5-1|TRBD1
CASSLYQGGPYEQYF
TGCGCCAGCAGCTTATATCAAGGGGGCCCCTACGAGCAGTACTTC
>NA|14|TRBJ1-1|TRBV6-5|TRBD1
CASWTGTGASWAFF
TGTGCCAGCTGGACCGGGACAGGGGCTTCGTGGGCTTTCTTT
>NA|15|TRBJ2-1|TRBV11-3|TRBD2
CASSFGGGPRNEQFF
TGTGCCAGCAGCTTTGGGGGAGGGCCTAGAAATGAGCAGTTCTTC
>NA|16|TRBJ2-5|TRBV25-1|TRBD1
CASSHSWTGYQETQYF
TGTGCCAGCAGTCATTCCTGGACAGGGTACCAAGAGACCCAGTACTTC
>NA|14|TRBJ2-1|TRBV6-5|NA
CASSYSVGADEQFF
TGTGCCAGCAGTTACTCGGTGGGTGCGGATGAGCAGTTCTTC
>NA|12|TRBJ2-3|TRBV6-5|NA
CASSYLFPTQYF
TGTGCCAGCAGTTACCTATTCCCTACGCAGTATTTT
>NA|14|TRBJ2-1|TRBV19|NA
CASSPDRRDLGQFF
TGTGCCAGTAGTCCCGATCGTCGGGATTTGGGGCAGTTCTTC
>NA|12|TRBJ2-1|TRBV28|NA
CASSSREDEQFF
TGTGCCAGCAGTTCCAGGGAGGATGAGCAGTTCTTC
>NA|14|TRBJ1-6|TRBV4-1|NA
CASSQVAGNSPLHF
TGCGCCAGCAGCCAAGTTGCCGGGAATTCACCCCTCCACTTT
>NA|13|TRBJ2-7|TRBV4-3|NA
CASSQDGVREQYF
TGCGCCAGCAGCCAAGATGGTGTGAGGGAGCAGTACTTC
>NA|14|TRBJ2-7|TRBV7-8|NA
CASSLATLNYEQYF
TGTGCCAGCAGCTTGGCGACATTAAACTACGAGCAGTACTTC
>NA|17|TRBJ2-2|TRBV21-1|NA
CASTPPGGSGLTGELFF
TGTGCCAGCACCCCGCCGGGTGGTAGCGGACTCACCGGGGAGCTGTTTTTT
>NA|15|TRBJ2-2|TRBV13|NA
CASSLGPRKAGELFF
TGTGCCAGCAGCTTGGGACCACGGAAGGCCGGGGAGCTGTTTTTT
>NA|13|TRBJ2-5|TRBV19|NA
CASSIDSEETQYF
TGTGCCAGTAGTATAGACTCAGAAGAGACCCAGTACTTC
>NA|14|TRBJ1-4|TRBV16|TRBD1
CASSLGTVSEKLFF
TGTGCCAGCAGCCTAGGGACAGTCTCTGAAAAACTGTTTTTT
>NA|14|TRBJ1-2|TRBV5-6|TRBD1
CASSPGGGGIGYTF
TGTGCCAGCAGCCCCGGGGGAGGGGGCATCGGCTACACCTTC
>NA|20|TRBJ2-6|TRBV27|TRBD2
CASSASLREGFPSGANVLTF
TGTGCCAGCAGCGCAAGTCTCAGGGAGGGATTCCCCTCTGGGGCCAACGTCCTGACTTTC
>NA|16|TRBJ2-1|TRBV27|TRBD1
CASSLLPGQGSGEQFF
TGTGCCAGCAGCCTACTCCCGGGACAGGGTTCGGGTGAGCAGTTCTTC
>NA|17|TRBJ2-6|TRBV4-2|TRBD1
CASSQGQVYSGANVLTF
TGTGCCAGCAGCCAGGGACAGGTTTACTCTGGGGCCAACGTCCTGACTTTC
>NA|12|TRBJ2-7|TRBV29-1|NA
CSVRPGVNEQYF
TGCAGCGTTCGTCCAGGGGTGAACGAGCAGTACTTC
>once|15|TRBJ1-2|TRBV9|TRBD1
CASSVDGTGDYGYTF
TGTGCCAGCAGCGTAGATGGGACAGGGGATTATGGCTACACCTTC
>NA|15|TRBJ2-7|TRBV7-9|TRBD1
CASSTRDRGLHEQYF
TGTGCCAGCAGCACCCGGGACAGGGGGCTCCACGAGCAGTACTTC
>NA|14|TRBJ2-6|TRBV2|NA
CASVLGSGANVLTF
TGTGCCAGCGTTCTGGGCTCTGGGGCCAACGTCCTGACTTTC